This T cell receptor beta chain originates from a study of cytomegalovirus exposure and HLA in healthy donors. Study-level background: Roughly 80 million unique TCRs from HLA-typed donors made up an early data release.

Vbeta (60) and Jbeta (13) primers were used in the PCR. Assay: immunoSEQ multiplex PCR; the TCRdb copy retains only in-frame clones and omits some. The data show approximately 100,000 clones, around 10% seen once. As regards this clone: Antigen: not known.

Notes on the study in general: Several of the most significant clusters were apparently associated with common viral pathogens in a later analysis. It was only CMV serostatus that was available as immune exposure information.

V was cut by 4 bases and J by 4 bases, with 4 bases left in between. Germline CDR1 is SGHVS and CDR2 is FNYEAQ. CDR3 length equals 11 residues. This clonotype was obtained from a man aged 40-49 years in good health and CMV-seropositive. What was sequenced was PBMCs. The V and J genes are TRBV7-6 and TRBJ1-2; D unresolved. In DNA, the CDR3 is TGTGCCAGCAGCTCTCCCTATGGCTACACCTTC. Translated: CASSSPYGYTF.